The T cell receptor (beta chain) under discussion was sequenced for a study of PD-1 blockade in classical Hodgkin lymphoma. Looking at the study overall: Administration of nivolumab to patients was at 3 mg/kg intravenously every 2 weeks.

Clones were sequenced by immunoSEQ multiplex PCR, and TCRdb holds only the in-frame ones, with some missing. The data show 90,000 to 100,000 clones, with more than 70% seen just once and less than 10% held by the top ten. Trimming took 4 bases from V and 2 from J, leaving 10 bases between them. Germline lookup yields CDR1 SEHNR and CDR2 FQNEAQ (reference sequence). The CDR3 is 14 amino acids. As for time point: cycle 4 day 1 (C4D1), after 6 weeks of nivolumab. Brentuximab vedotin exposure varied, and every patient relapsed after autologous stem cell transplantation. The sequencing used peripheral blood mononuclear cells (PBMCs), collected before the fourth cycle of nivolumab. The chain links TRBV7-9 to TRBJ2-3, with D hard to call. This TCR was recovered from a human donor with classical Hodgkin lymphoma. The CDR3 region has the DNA TGTGCCAGCAGCTCGACTTTAGCCACAGATACGCAGTATTTT. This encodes CASSSTLATDTQYF.